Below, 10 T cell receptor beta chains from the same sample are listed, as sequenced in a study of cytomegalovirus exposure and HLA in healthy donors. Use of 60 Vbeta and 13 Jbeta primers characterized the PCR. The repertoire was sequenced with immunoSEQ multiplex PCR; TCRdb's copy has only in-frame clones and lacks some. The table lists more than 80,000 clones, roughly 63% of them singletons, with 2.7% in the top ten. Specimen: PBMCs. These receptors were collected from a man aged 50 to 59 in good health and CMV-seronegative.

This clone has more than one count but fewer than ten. The CDR3 spells CASSIDRGGTEAFF. In DNA form, the CDR3 reads TGTGCCAGTAGTATCGACAGGGGCGGCACTGAAGCTTTCTTT. This chain uses TRBV19 with TRBJ1-1; 8 bases are shared with TRBD1. The junction had 4 bases not matched to a gene; V was cut back by 3 bases and J by 4 bases. This CDR3 region has 14 residues. The germline CDR1 and CDR2 sequences are LNHDA and SQIVND (reference sequence). The full variable domain, in which reference TRBV19 and TRBJ1-1 provide the parts outside the CDR3, is DGGITQSPKYLFRKEGQNVTLSCEQNLNHDAMYWYRQDPGQGLRLIYYSQIVNDFQKGDIAEGYSVSREKKESFPLTVTSAQKNPTAFYLCASSIDRGGTEAFFGQGTRLTVV.

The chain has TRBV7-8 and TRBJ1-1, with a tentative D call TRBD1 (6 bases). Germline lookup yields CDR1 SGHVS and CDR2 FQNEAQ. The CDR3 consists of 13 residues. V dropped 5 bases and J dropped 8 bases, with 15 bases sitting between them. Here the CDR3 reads CASSTRGGTEAFF. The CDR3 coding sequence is TGTGCCAGCAGCACCCGGGGGGGCACGGAAGCTTTCTTT.

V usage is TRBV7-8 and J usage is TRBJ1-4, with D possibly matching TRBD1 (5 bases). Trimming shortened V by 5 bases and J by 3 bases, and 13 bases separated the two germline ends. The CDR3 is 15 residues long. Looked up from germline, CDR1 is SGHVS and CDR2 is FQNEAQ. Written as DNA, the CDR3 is TGTGCCAGCAGCCTGCTCGGGGGTTCTAATGAAAAACTGTTTTTT. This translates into CASSLLGGSNEKLFF.

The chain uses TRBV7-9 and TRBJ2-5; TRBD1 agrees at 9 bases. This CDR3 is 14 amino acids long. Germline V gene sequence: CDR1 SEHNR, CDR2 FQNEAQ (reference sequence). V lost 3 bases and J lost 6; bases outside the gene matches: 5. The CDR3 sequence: CASSFSDRGKTQYF. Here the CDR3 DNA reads TGTGCCAGCAGCTTTTCGGACAGGGGAAAGACCCAGTACTTC.

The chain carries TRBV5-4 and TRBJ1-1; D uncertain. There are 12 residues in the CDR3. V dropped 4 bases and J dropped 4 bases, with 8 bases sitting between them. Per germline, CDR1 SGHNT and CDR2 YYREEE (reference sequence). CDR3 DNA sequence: TGTGCCAGCAGCCGTGACACCACTGAAGCTTTCTTT. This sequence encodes CASSRDTTEAFF. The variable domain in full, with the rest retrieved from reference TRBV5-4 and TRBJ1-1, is ETGVTQSPTHLIKTRGQQVTLRCSSQSGHNTVSWYQQALGQGPQFIFQYYREEENGRGNFPPRFSGLQFPNYSSELNVNALELDDSALYLCASSRDTTEAFFGQGTRLTVV.

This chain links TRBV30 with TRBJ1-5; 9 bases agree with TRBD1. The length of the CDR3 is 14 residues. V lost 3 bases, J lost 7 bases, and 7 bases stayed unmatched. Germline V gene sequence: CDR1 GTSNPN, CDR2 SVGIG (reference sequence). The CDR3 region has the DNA TGTGCCTGGAGGGACAGGGGAAGAGGGCAGCCCCAGCATTTT. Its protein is CAWRDRGRGQPQHF.

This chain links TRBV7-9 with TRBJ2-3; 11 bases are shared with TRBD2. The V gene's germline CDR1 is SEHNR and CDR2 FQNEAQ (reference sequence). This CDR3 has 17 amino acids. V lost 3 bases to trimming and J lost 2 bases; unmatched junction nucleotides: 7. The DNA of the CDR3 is TGTGCCAGCAGCTTTTGGGCTAGCGGGGGGTTCACAGATACGCAGTATTTT. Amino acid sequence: CASSFWASGGFTDTQYF.

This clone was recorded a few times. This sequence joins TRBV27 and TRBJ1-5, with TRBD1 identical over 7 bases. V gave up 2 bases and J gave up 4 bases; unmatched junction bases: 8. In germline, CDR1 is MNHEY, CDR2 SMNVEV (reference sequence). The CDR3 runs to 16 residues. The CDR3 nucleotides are TGTGCCAGCAGTTTAATTCCGACAGGGCTAAATCAGCCCCAGCATTTT. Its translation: CASSLIPTGLNQPQHF.

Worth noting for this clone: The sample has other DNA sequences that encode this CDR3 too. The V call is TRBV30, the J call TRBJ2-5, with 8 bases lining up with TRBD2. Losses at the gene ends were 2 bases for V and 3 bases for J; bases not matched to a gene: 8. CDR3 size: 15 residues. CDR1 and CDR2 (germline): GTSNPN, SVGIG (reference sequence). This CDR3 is CAWSRGLAGEETQYF. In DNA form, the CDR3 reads TGTGCCTGGAGTAGGGGCCTAGCGGGCGAAGAGACCCAGTACTTC.

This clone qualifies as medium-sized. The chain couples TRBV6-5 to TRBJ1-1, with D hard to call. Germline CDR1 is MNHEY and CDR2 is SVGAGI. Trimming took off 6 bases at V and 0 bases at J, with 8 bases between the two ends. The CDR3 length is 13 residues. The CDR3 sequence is CASSLGLNTEAFF. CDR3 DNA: TGTGCCAGCAGCTTGGGCCTGAACACTGAAGCTTTCTTT.